The 19 T cell receptor beta chains reported below all come from one sample, sequenced in a study of blood T cells in healthy people across ages (dated by TCRdb to between 2015 and 2017). The library was prepared using 5' RACE. A second PCR of roughly 6 to 12 cycles was performed with a sample-barcoded 5' primer and a J-beta primer mix. Through fastp at Q25 and MiXCR, TCRdb rebuilt clones from the public reads, retaining in-frame beta chains. Merged by CDR3 protein, the rows form single entries marked with the most common genes and DNA. This sample holds over 1,500,000 distinct CDR3 sequences; 39% were observed only once. The ten largest clones add up to 23% of the sample. The sequenced material came from blood. The receptor source for this set is a human donor in good health.

This clonotype was seen more than once but under ten times. The rearrangement joins TRBV13 to TRBJ2-3; 7 nucleotides match TRBD1. Trimming took 3 bases from V and 0 from J; bases not matched to a gene: 3. Germline CDR1 reads PRHDT; CDR2 reads FYEKMQ (reference sequence). The CDR3 runs to 15 residues. The CDR3 DNA sequence: TGTGCCAGCAGCTTTGAGGGGGCTAGCACAGATACGCAGTATTTT. It yields the protein CASSFEGASTDTQYF.

CDR3 in amino acids: CASSLGPGEFGGYGYTF. In DNA, the CDR3 is TGTGCCAGCAGCTTAGGTCCGGGCGAGTTTGGTGGCTATGGCTACACCTTC. This chain links TRBV7-3 with TRBJ1-2; D uncertain. V lost 2 bases, J lost 4 bases, and 20 bases lay in between. This CDR3 has 17 residues. Germline V gene data show CDR1 as SGHTA and CDR2 as FQGTGA.

This clonotype showed up many times. The rearrangement uses TRBV7-2 and TRBJ2-3, with D perhaps TRBD1 (5 bases). The V gene's germline CDR1 is SGHTA and CDR2 FQGNSA. CDR3 size: 13 residues. The V and J ends lost 2 bases and 4 bases respectively, with 7 bases between them. This chain's CDR3 is CASSLQGSDTQYF. CDR3 DNA: TGTGCCAGCAGCTTACAGGGCTCAGATACGCAGTATTTT.

As regards this clonotype: A junction end diverges from the germline sequence, so it may reflect a read error. The rearrangement joins TRBV29-1 to TRBJ2-3, with 11 bases identical to TRBD2. There are 15 residues in the CDR3. The germline gives CDR1 SQVTM, CDR2 ANQGSEA. The CDR3 coding sequence is TGCAGCGTTGGGAGACTAGCGGGGCACACAGGTACGCAGTATTTT. Residues: CSVGRLAGHTGTQYF.

This rearrangement joins TRBV20-1 to TRBJ1-1; perhaps TRBD1 as D (6 bases). Between the trimmed V and J ends, which lost 2 bases and 2 bases, there was a span of 15 bases. There are 15 residues in the CDR3. Germline V gene sequence: CDR1 DFQATT, CDR2 SNEGSKA (reference sequence). The CDR3 protein is CSARPTTGGNTEAFF. The CDR3 region has the DNA TGCAGTGCTAGACCGACGACAGGAGGTAACACTGAAGCTTTCTTT.

Comments on this clonotype: The junction shows a germline mismatch at one end, possibly a read error. The V and J genes are TRBV5-6 and TRBJ2-1, with a weak D call TRBD1 (6 bases). In germline, CDR1 is SGHDT, CDR2 YYEEEE. The CDR3 has 12 amino acids. CDR3 DNA: TGTGGCAGCATCACACAGGGTAATGAGCAGTTCTTC. Its translation: CGSITQGNEQFF.

There are many counts of this clonotype. The rearrangement joins TRBV9 to TRBJ1-5, with D uncertain. CDR3 length: 14 residues. Trimming stripped 4 bases from V and 0 bases from J, with 8 bases between. Germline V gene data show CDR1 as SGDLS and CDR2 as YYNGEE. The CDR3 DNA reads as TGTGCCAGCAGCTCACACGATAGCAATCAGCCCCAGCATTTT. Its translation: CASSSHDSNQPQHF.

The chain carries TRBV7-8 and TRBJ2-3, with D possibly TRBD2 on 7 matching bases. Trimming took off 4 bases at V and 4 bases at J, with 12 bases between the two ends. This CDR3 spans 14 amino acids. Germline assignment: CDR1 SGHVS and CDR2 FQNEAQ. The CDR3 region has the DNA TGTGCCAGCAGCTGGGGGGGGGGCGCAGATACGCAGTATTTT. Its translation: CASSWGGGADTQYF.

The chain couples TRBV9 to TRBJ1-2; D is uncertain. The CDR3 runs 15 residues. Trimming pared 4 bases from V and 0 bases from J, leaving 13 bases between. CDR1 SGDLS and CDR2 YYNGEE come from the germline V gene. The chain's CDR3 is CASSSSRNANYGYTF. The CDR3 region has the DNA TGTGCCAGCAGCTCTAGCAGGAACGCTAACTATGGCTACACCTTC.

This clonotype has a handful of counts. CDR3 protein: CASNPGQRLLEQYF. The DNA for the CDR3 is TGTGCCAGCAATCCGGGACAGAGACTTCTGGAGCAGTACTTC. V usage is TRBV6-5 and J usage is TRBJ2-7, with 7 nucleotides matching TRBD1. V dropped 7 bases and J dropped 7; count of bases not matched to a gene: 13. The germline gives CDR1 MNHEY, CDR2 SVGAGI. This CDR3 comprises 14 residues.

V gene TRBV2 combines with J gene TRBJ2-1; 11 bases are a match to TRBD1. The better agreement between TRBJ2-7 and the DNA end casts doubt on the J call. This CDR3 is built from 14 residues. CDR1 and CDR2 from the germline V gene are SNHLY and FYNNEI. The CDR3 loop reads CAGRTGGIYNEQYF. DNA of the CDR3: TGTGCCGGCCGGACAGGGGGCATCTACAATGAGCAGTACTTC.

This clonotype was recorded only once. Written as DNA, the CDR3 is TGCAGTGCGCGCCAACGGACAGGGGGACTCGAGCAGTACTTC. Protein product: CSARQRTGGLEQYF. This chain joins TRBV20-1 and TRBJ2-7; 10 bases are a match to TRBD1. V lost 6 bases to trimming and J lost 6 bases; unmatched junction nucleotides: 11. Germline V gene data show CDR1 as DFQATT and CDR2 as SNEGSKA (reference sequence). The CDR3 runs 14 residues.

The chain has TRBV5-1 and TRBJ1-2, with 11 positions matching TRBD1. CDR1 is SGHRS and CDR2 is YFSETQ in the germline V gene. The CDR3 is 16 residues long. Unmatched junction bases numbered 9, after V lost 0 bases and J lost 8 bases. The CDR3 loop is CASSLGTGGVRQGYTF. CDR3 nucleotides: TGCGCCAGCAGCTTGGGGACAGGGGGCGTTCGGCAGGGCTACACCTTC.

In its sample, this clonotype was seen a few times. This chain connects TRBV20-1 to TRBJ2-7; maybe TRBD2 (5 bases). The ends were cut back, 4 bases at V and 1 base at J, with 11 bases in the middle. From germline, CDR1 is DFQATT and CDR2 SNEGSKA (reference sequence). The CDR3 covers 13 residues. CDR3 DNA: TGCAGTGCTACCCCGAGGGAGTCCTACGAGCAGTACTTC. This translates into CSATPRESYEQYF.

The sample holds many counts of this clonotype. The chain couples TRBV29-1 to TRBJ2-4, with 9 bases lining up with TRBD1. The CDR3 length is 14 residues. Losses at the gene ends were 7 bases for V and 8 bases for J; bases not matched to a gene: 12. Looked up from germline, CDR1 is SQVTM and CDR2 is ANQGSEA. The CDR3 region has the DNA TGCAGCGCTGGGACAGGGTGGGGTCCGGACATTCAGTACTTC. It translates to CSAGTGWGPDIQYF.

The chain joins TRBV20-1 to TRBJ2-1, with D perhaps TRBD1 (6 bases). Germline values: CDR1 DFQATT, CDR2 SNEGSKA (reference sequence). V was trimmed by 1 base and J by 4 bases, leaving 8 bases between them. The CDR3 spans 13 residues. In DNA, the CDR3 is TGCAGTGCTAGAGGGACAGTATACAATGAGCAGTTCTTC. This gives the protein CSARGTVYNEQFF.

This chain links TRBV15 with TRBJ2-1, with 7 bases fitting TRBD2. Germline V gene sequence: CDR1 LNHNV, CDR2 YYDKDF (reference sequence). CDR3 size: 15 residues. J gave up 7 bases and V 3 bases, and 9 bases lay outside the gene matches. The CDR3 sequence is CATSRTPGLRNEQFF. The CDR3 nucleotides are TGTGCCACCAGCAGGACCCCGGGACTAAGAAATGAGCAGTTCTTC. Drawing the rest from reference TRBV15 and TRBJ2-1, the complete variable domain is DAMVIQNPRYQVTQFGKPVTLSCSQTLNHNVMYWYQQKSSQAPKLLFHYYDKDFNNEADTPDNFQSRRPNTSFCFLDIRSPGLGDTAMYLCATSRTPGLRNEQFFGPGTRLTVL.

The J gene is TRBJ2-7, the V gene TRBV12-5, with TRBD1 matching over 12 bases. The CDR3 contains 17 residues. Germline V gives CDR1 LGHNT, CDR2 FRNRAP. The trim removed 6 bases at V and 2 bases at J, leaving 11 bases unmatched. The chain's CDR3 is CASGTNLGTGGAYEQYF. The CDR3 region has the DNA TGTGCTAGTGGGACTAATCTGGGGACAGGGGGCGCCTACGAGCAGTACTTC.

The V gene is TRBV6-5, the J gene TRBJ2-5; possible D gene TRBD1, 5 bases. Near its end, the DNA agrees better with TRBJ2-7, so the J call may be wrong. The CDR3 is 14 residues long. Germline V gene lookup returns CDR1 MNHEY and CDR2 SVGAGI. The CDR3 DNA is TGTGCCAGCAGTTACTCTTTCAGGGCCTACGAGCAGTACTTC. Residues: CASSYSFRAYEQYF.